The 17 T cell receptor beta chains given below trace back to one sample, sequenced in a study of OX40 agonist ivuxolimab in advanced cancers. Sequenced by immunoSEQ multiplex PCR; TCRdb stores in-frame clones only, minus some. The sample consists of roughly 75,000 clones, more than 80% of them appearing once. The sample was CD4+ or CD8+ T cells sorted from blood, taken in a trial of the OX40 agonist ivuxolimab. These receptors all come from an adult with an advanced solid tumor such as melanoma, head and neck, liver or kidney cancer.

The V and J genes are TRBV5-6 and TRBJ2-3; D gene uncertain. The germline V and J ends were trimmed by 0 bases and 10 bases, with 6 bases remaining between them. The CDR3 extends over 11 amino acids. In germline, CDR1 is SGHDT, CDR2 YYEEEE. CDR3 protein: CASSLDRSQYF. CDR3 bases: TGTGCCAGCAGCTTGGATCGCTCGCAGTATTTT. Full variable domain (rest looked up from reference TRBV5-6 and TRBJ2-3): DAGVTQSPTHLIKTRGQQVTLRCSPKSGHDTVSWYQQALGQGPQFIFQYYEEEERQRGNFPDRFSGHQFPNYSSELNVNALLLGDSALYLCASSLDRSQYFGPGTRLTVL.

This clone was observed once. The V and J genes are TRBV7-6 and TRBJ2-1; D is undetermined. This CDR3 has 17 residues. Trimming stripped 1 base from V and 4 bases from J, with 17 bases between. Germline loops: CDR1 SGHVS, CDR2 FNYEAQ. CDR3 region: CASSLDYLIDAYNEQFF. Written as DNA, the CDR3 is TGTGCCAGCAGCTTAGATTACCTGATCGATGCTTACAATGAGCAGTTCTTC.

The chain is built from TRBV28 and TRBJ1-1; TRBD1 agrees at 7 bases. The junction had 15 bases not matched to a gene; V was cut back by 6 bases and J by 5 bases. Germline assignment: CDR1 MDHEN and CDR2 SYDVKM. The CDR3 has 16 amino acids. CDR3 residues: CASRLGAGGLWTEAFF. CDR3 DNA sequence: TGTGCCAGCAGACTTGGGGCAGGGGGTTTGTGGACTGAAGCTTTCTTT.

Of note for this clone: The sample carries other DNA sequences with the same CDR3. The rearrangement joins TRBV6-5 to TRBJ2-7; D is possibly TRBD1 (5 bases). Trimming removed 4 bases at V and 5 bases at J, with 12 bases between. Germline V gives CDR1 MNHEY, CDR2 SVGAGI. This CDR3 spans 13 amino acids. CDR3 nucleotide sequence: TGTGCCAGCAGTTGGCGCCAGGGTAACGAGCAGTACTTC. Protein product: CASSWRQGNEQYF.

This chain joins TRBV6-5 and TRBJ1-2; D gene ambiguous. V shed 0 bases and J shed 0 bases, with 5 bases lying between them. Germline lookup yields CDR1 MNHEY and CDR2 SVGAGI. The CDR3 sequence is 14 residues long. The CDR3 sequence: CASSYSEPNYGYTF. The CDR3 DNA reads TGTGCCAGCAGTTACTCGGAGCCTAACTATGGCTACACCTTC.

The CDR3 DNA sequence: TGTGCCAGCAGCTTTGGGGGCTACGAGCAGTACTTC. As protein: CASSFGGYEQYF. The chain recombines TRBV5-6 with TRBJ2-7; D possibly matches TRBD1 or TRBD2 (5 bases each). CDR3 length equals 12 residues. V lost 2 bases to trimming and J lost 3 bases, with 6 bases between them. Looked up from germline, CDR1 is SGHDT and CDR2 is YYEEEE.

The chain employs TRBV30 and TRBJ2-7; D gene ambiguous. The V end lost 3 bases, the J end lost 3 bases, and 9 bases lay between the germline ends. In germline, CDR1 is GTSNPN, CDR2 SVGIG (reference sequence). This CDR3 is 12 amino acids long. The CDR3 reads CAWSSSSYEQYF. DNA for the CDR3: TGTGCCTGGAGCTCATCTAGCTACGAGCAGTACTTC.

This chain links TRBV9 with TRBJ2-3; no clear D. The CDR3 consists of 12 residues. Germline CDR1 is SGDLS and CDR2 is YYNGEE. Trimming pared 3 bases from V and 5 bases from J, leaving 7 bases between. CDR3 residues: CASSGPGDTQYF. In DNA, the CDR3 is TGTGCCAGCAGCGGACCGGGAGATACGCAGTATTTT.

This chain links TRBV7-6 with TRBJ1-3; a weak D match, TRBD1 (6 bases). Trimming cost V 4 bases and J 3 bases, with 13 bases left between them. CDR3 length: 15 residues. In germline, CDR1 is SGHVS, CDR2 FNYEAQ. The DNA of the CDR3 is TGTGCCAGCAGCTCCGGGGGCGGAATTGGAAACACCATATATTTT. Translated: CASSSGGGIGNTIYF.

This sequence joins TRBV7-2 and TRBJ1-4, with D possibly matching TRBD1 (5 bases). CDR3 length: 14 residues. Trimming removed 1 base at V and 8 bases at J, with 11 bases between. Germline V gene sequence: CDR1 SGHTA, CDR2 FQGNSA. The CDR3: CASSLVQGTEKLFF. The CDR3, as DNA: TGTGCCAGCAGCTTAGTTCAGGGCACGGAAAAACTGTTTTTT.

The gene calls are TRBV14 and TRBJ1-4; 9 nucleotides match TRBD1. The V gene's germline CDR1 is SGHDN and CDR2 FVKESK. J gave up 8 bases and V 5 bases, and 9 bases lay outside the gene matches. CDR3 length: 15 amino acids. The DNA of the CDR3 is TGTGCCAGCAGCTACACAGGGGGCGCTTACGAAAAACTGTTTTTT. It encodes CASSYTGGAYEKLFF.

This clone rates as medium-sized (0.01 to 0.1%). CDR3 DNA sequence: TGTGCCAGCAGCTTAGGGAATTTCATAAGCACAGATACGCAGTATTTT. It yields the protein CASSLGNFISTDTQYF. V is TRBV13 and J is TRBJ2-3; D is ambiguous. The CDR3 extends over 16 amino acids. Trimming took 0 bases from V and 0 from J, leaving 10 bases between them. Germline CDR1 is PRHDT and CDR2 is FYEKMQ (reference sequence).

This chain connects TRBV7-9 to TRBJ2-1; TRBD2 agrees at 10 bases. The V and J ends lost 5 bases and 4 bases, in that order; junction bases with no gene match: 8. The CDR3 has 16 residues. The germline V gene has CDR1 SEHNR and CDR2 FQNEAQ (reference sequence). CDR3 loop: CASSHPGLANYNEQFF. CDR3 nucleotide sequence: TGTGCCAGCAGCCACCCGGGACTAGCGAATTACAATGAGCAGTTCTTC.

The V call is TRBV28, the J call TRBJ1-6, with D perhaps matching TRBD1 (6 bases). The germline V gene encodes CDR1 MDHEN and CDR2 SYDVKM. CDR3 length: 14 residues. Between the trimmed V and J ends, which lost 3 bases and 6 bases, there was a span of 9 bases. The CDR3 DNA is TGTGCCAGCAGTTTGGGCAGGGGTAATTCACCCCTCCACTTT. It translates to CASSLGRGNSPLHF.

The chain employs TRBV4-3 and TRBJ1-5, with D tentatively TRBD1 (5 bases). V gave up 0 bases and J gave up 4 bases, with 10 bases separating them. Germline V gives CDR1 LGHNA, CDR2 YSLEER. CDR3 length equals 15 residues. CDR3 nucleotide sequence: TGCGCCAGCAGCCAAGATGACAGCCCGAATCAGCCCCAGCATTTT. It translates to CASSQDDSPNQPQHF.

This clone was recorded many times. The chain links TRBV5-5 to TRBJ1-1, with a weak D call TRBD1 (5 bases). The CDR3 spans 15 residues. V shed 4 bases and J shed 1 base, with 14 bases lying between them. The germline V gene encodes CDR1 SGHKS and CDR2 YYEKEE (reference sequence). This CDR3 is CASSLRTPENTEAFF. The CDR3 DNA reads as TGTGCCAGCAGCCTTAGGACACCCGAGAACACTGAAGCTTTCTTT.

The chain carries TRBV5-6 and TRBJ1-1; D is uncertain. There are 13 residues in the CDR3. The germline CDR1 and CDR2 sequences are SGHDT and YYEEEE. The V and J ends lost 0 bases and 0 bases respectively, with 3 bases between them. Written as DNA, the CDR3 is TGTGCCAGCAGCTTGGTACTGAACACTGAAGCTTTCTTT. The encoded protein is CASSLVLNTEAFF.